This paragraph covers one T cell receptor beta chain sequence. This sample is drawn from a study of technical replicates of blood from a few donors. Sequencing was performed with immunoSEQ multiplex PCR; in TCRdb, only in-frame clones are kept and a portion is missing. The profile shows about 50,000 clones, 80% to 95% of them singletons. This CDR3 comprises 17 residues. The germline V gene encodes CDR1 SGHTA and CDR2 FQGNSA. The trim removed 1 base at V and 4 bases at J, leaving 7 bases unmatched. The sequenced material came from PBMCs. The chain carries TRBV7-2 and TRBJ2-5; 12 positions agree with TRBD2. This receptor was obtained from a human donor in good health. Some clones in this sample may be carry-over from other donors' samples. CDR3 nucleotide sequence: TGTGCCAGCAGCTTAGTCGGACTAGCGGGGTCCGGAGAGACCCAGTACTTC. Protein: CASSLVGLAGSGETQYF.